This T cell receptor (beta chain) is from a study of CD8 T cells in ankylosing spondylitis. Germline loops: CDR1 LNHDA, CDR2 SQIVND (reference sequence). Deletions cut 10 bases from V and 6 bases from J, with 10 bases between. This CDR3 comprises 11 residues. The table lists this clonotype with many counts. What it binds is not known. TCRdb independently ran MiXCR on the 5' RACE reads; one entry per CDR3 protein. The sample consists of 300,000 to 400,000 distinct CDR3 sequences, roughly 10% of them appearing once. Findings of the study overall: For ankylosing spondylitis blood, a TCR beta motif of eight or nine highly homologous variants appeared characteristic.

V and J are TRBV19 and TRBJ2-4; D is unclear. This clonotype originated in a female donor with ankylosing spondylitis or in good health (not recorded which). Specimen: blood, either unsorted or a sorted T cell fraction (not recorded which). CDR3 in amino acids: CATSERNIQYF. In DNA, the CDR3 is TGTGCCACCTCTGAGAGAAACATTCAGTACTTC. The full variable domain, in which reference TRBV19 and TRBJ2-4 provide the parts outside the CDR3, is DGGITQSPKYLFRKEGQNVTLSCEQNLNHDAMYWYRQDPGQGLRLIYYSQIVNDFQKGDIAEGYSVSREKKESFPLTVTSAQKNPTAFYLCATSERNIQYFGAGTRLSVL.